Listed here are 21 T cell receptor beta chains from one sample, sequenced in a study of CD8 T cells in Susac syndrome. Reverse transcription used about 0.45 to 1 ug RNA and random hexamers. TCRdb recomputed calls from the immunoSEQ multiplex PCR reads with MiXCR, one row per CDR3 protein. Here the sample spans 150,000 to 200,000 distinct CDR3 sequences, 85% to 95% being singletons. Source material: CD8+ T cells from PBMCs. Receptors originate from a human donor with multiple sclerosis.

The V call is TRBV15, the J call TRBJ2-5; D perhaps matches TRBD1 (6 bases). This CDR3 comprises 16 residues. Trimming pared 3 bases from V and 5 bases from J, leaving 19 bases between. Germline loops: CDR1 LNHNV, CDR2 YYDKDF (reference sequence). The CDR3 DNA follows: TGTGCCACCAGCAGCCACAGGGTGGATGTTTCGGAGACCCAGTACTTC. It codes for CATSSHRVDVSETQYF.

The chain combines TRBV25-1 with TRBJ2-7; D is tentatively TRBD1 or TRBD2 (6 bases each). From germline, CDR1 is MGHDK and CDR2 SYGVNS. The CDR3 totals 16 residues. V lost 2 bases to trimming and J lost 3 bases, with 17 bases between them. The DNA of the CDR3 is TGTGCCAGCAGTGAAGGGGGGCGAGTCACGAACTACGAGCAGTACTTC. Protein: CASSEGGRVTNYEQYF.

V is TRBV14 and J is TRBJ1-1; D gene ambiguous. The CDR3 covers 13 residues. Trimming left V 0 bases short and J 9 bases short, with 11 bases between. Germline CDR1 reads SGHDN; CDR2 reads FVKESK. Here the CDR3 reads CASSQDWERKAFF. The CDR3 DNA reads as TGTGCCAGCAGCCAAGATTGGGAAAGGAAAGCTTTCTTT.

The chain is built from TRBV9 and TRBJ1-5; D gene unclear. CDR1 and CDR2 from the germline V gene are SGDLS and YYNGEE. The V end lost 4 bases, the J end lost 12 bases, and 2 bases lay between the germline ends. CDR3 size: 8 residues. The CDR3 DNA sequence: TGTGCCAGCAGCTTCCAGCATTTT. Protein: CASSFQHF.

This CDR3 is CASTLLGTSEGGEQFF. In DNA form, the CDR3 reads TGTGCCAGCACCCTCCTAGGGACTAGCGAGGGGGGTGAGCAGTTCTTC. V is TRBV27 and J is TRBJ2-1; the match to TRBD2 covers 10 bases. Trimming at V came to 7 bases and at J to 9 bases, leaving 15 bases not matched to a gene. Germline V gene sequence: CDR1 MNHEY, CDR2 SMNVEV (reference sequence). The CDR3 runs to 16 residues.

The chain employs TRBV14 and TRBJ2-1; a weak D match, TRBD2 (6 bases). Trimming shortened V by 0 bases and J by 0 bases, and 15 bases separated the two germline ends. This CDR3 is 18 amino acids long. Germline CDR1 and CDR2: SGHDN and FVKESK. In nucleotides, the CDR3 is TGTGCCAGCAGCCAAGATTTTCTAGCGCCTAGCTCCTACAATGAGCAGTTCTTC. It is translated as CASSQDFLAPSSYNEQFF.

This clonotype is a singleton in its sample. V usage is TRBV24-1 and J usage is TRBJ1-1; D not certain. With 9 bases removed from V and 7 bases from J, the gap between germline ends came to 14 bases. Germline-derived CDR1 and CDR2 are KGHDR and SFDVKD. The CDR3 spans 12 residues. CDR3 protein: CATSKSGIEAFF. CDR3 bases: TGTGCCACCTCAAAATCGGGAATTGAAGCTTTCTTT.

The gene calls are TRBV7-9 and TRBJ2-5; 12 positions match TRBD2. The CDR3 totals 16 residues. Germline CDR1 is SEHNR and CDR2 is FQNEAQ (reference sequence). The ends lost 5 bases at V and 2 bases at J; junction bases unmatched: 6. This chain's CDR3 is CASSLTSGGHQETQYF. CDR3 in DNA: TGTGCCAGCAGCCTTACTAGCGGGGGGCATCAAGAGACCCAGTACTTC.

The chain employs TRBV20-1 and TRBJ1-2; 7 bases line up with TRBD1. The CDR3 covers 13 residues. CDR1 and CDR2 (germline): DFQATT, SNEGSKA (reference sequence). Unmatched junction bases numbered 5, after V lost 5 bases and J lost 2 bases. As DNA, the CDR3 is TGCAGTGCTGCTGGGACAGACAACTATGGCTACACCTTC. It is translated as CSAAGTDNYGYTF.

The chain uses TRBV2 and TRBJ2-3; D is unclear. Germline assignment: CDR1 SNHLY and CDR2 FYNNEI. Trimming cost V 4 bases and J 2 bases, with 13 bases left between them. This CDR3 is built from 15 residues. This CDR3 is CASSGQSTYTDTQYF. The CDR3 DNA sequence: TGTGCCAGCAGTGGGCAATCCACTTACACAGATACGCAGTATTTT.

The chain uses TRBV28 and TRBJ2-1; possibly TRBD1 for D (6 bases). This CDR3 has 13 residues. Germline assignment: CDR1 MDHEN and CDR2 SYDVKM. The V end lost 8 bases, the J end lost 5 bases, and 13 bases lay between the germline ends. The CDR3: CASRQGQHNEQFF. The CDR3 DNA reads as TGTGCCAGCCGCCAGGGACAACACAATGAGCAGTTCTTC.

CDR3 residues: CASSQATLGRAMTEAFF. CDR3 DNA: TGCGCCAGCAGTCAGGCAACCTTGGGCAGGGCGATGACTGAAGCTTTCTTT. The V call is TRBV23-1, the J call TRBJ1-1; D possibly corresponds to TRBD1 (5 bases). TRBV23-1 has ORF status, its function being uncertain. The CDR3 has 17 residues. The ends were cut back, 3 bases at V and 5 bases at J, with 22 bases in the middle.

V usage is TRBV6-1 and J usage is TRBJ1-5; D unresolved. Trimming shortened V by 2 bases and J by 0 bases, and 8 bases separated the two germline ends. The CDR3 has 15 amino acids. Germline CDR1 is MNHNS and CDR2 is SASEGT. CDR3 in DNA: TGTGCCAGCAGTGAATTCTCTTATAGCAATCAGCCCCAGCATTTT. This translates into CASSEFSYSNQPQHF.

The chain combines TRBV19 with TRBJ2-5; D gene ambiguous. V was clipped by 3 bases and J by 7 bases, with 6 bases between them. Germline assignment: CDR1 LNHDA and CDR2 SQIVND (reference sequence). The CDR3 is made up of 11 amino acids. In nucleotides, the CDR3 is TGTGCCAGTAGTATCGGAGCGACCCAGTACTTC. Protein sequence: CASSIGATQYF.

The chain couples TRBV28 to TRBJ2-3; D gene unclear. Per the germline V gene, CDR1 is MDHEN and CDR2 is SYDVKM. This CDR3 has 15 residues. V was shortened by 6 bases and J by 8 bases, with 21 bases between the two germline ends. For the CDR3, the DNA is TGTGCCAGCAGCGCCCTTTTTCTCTCGTTAAGTACGCAGTATTTT. Translated, it gives CASSALFLSLSTQYF.

The chain is built from TRBV3-1 and TRBJ1-4; D might be TRBD1 (5 bases). V was pared by 0 bases and J by 12 bases, with 11 bases between. Germline values: CDR1 LGHDT, CDR2 YNNKEL (reference sequence). The CDR3 consists of 13 residues. The DNA of the CDR3 is TGTGCCAGCAGCCAAGAATGGGGACTCGAACTGTTTTTT. Translating it yields CASSQEWGLELFF.

This chain links TRBV16 with TRBJ1-5; no firm D call. The CDR3 covers 14 residues. V was pared by 4 bases and J by 7 bases, with 14 bases between. CDR1 is KGHSY, CDR2 FQNENV, per germline. CDR3 region: CASSRRKVGQPQHF. CDR3 sequence (DNA): TGTGCCAGCAGCCGGAGGAAGGTGGGGCAGCCCCAGCATTTT.

This clonotype occurred once. This CDR3 reads CSARDVGKFYEQYF. CDR3 nucleotides: TGCAGTGCTAGAGATGTCGGGAAGTTCTACGAGCAGTACTTC. This rearrangement joins TRBV20-1 to TRBJ2-7; D is perhaps TRBD2 (5 bases). The CDR3 sequence is 14 residues long. Germline lookup yields CDR1 DFQATT and CDR2 SNEGSKA (reference sequence). V was trimmed by 0 bases and J by 3 bases, leaving 12 bases between them.

The V gene is TRBV5-4, the J gene TRBJ1-6; D unclear. Germline CDR1 SGHNT, CDR2 YYREEE (reference sequence). The V end lost 2 bases, the J end lost 4 bases, and 7 bases lay between the germline ends. The CDR3 is 14 amino acids. CDR3 protein: CASSFGEYNSPLHF. The CDR3 nucleotides read TGTGCCAGCAGCTTCGGGGAATATAATTCACCCCTCCACTTT.

The chain is built from TRBV4-1 and TRBJ2-1, with D possibly TRBD2 on 6 matching bases. Germline V gives CDR1 MGHRA, CDR2 YSYEKL. Trimming stripped 4 bases from V and 6 bases from J, with 16 bases between. The CDR3 has 15 residues. The CDR3 region is CASSLFRTGVNEQFF. The CDR3 DNA follows: TGCGCCAGCAGCCTATTCCGGACGGGGGTCAATGAGCAGTTCTTC.

The J gene is TRBJ2-1, the V gene TRBV14, with D possibly being TRBD2 (6 bases). The germline V gene has CDR1 SGHDN and CDR2 FVKESK. The CDR3 runs to 15 residues. V was shortened by 2 bases and J by 7 bases, with 15 bases between the two germline ends. Here the CDR3 reads CASSQYGRERNEQFF. The CDR3 nucleotides are TGTGCCAGCAGCCAATATGGTCGGGAGCGAAATGAGCAGTTCTTC. The whole variable domain, filled in from reference TRBV14 and TRBJ2-1, reads EAGVTQFPSHSVIEKGQTVTLRCDPISGHDNLYWYRRVMGKEIKFLLHFVKESKQDESGMPNNRFLAERTGGTYSTLKVQPAELEDSGVYFCASSQYGRERNEQFFGPGTRLTVL.